These 4 T cell receptor beta chains share one sample of origin, sequenced in a study of brain T cells in children with intractable seizures. Assay: immunoSEQ multiplex PCR; the TCRdb copy retains only in-frame clones and omits some. The profile shows about 76,000 clones, 85% to 95% of them singletons. The sequencing here drew on peripheral blood, taken at surgery. The receptors were sampled from a boy less than two years old with tuberous sclerosis and intractable seizures.

V gene TRBV5-6 combines with J gene TRBJ2-1; a weak D match, TRBD1 (6 bases). The CDR3 contains 14 residues. Trimming cost V 10 bases and J 2 bases, with 16 bases left between them. CDR1 and CDR2 from the germline V gene are SGHDT and YYEEEE. CDR3 protein: CAPYGRGAYNEQFF. The CDR3 region has the DNA TGTGCCCCCTATGGCAGGGGCGCCTACAATGAGCAGTTCTTC.

The chain couples TRBV30 to TRBJ1-1, with D uncertain. Germline V gives CDR1 GTSNPN, CDR2 SVGIG (reference sequence). The ends were cut back, 0 bases at V and 3 bases at J, with 17 bases in the middle. The CDR3 runs 16 residues. Here the CDR3 DNA reads TGTGCCTGGAGTGTACCGGACTCCATTGAGGACACTGAAGCTTTCTTT. This encodes CAWSVPDSIEDTEAFF.

The V and J genes are TRBV9 and TRBJ1-2, with TRBD1 identical over 7 bases. Trimming at V came to 0 bases and at J to 5 bases, leaving 1 base not matched to a gene. Germline V CDR1 and CDR2: SGDLS, YYNGEE. This CDR3 is built from 13 residues. As DNA, the CDR3 is TGTGCCAGCAGCGTAGAACAGGGGTATGGCTACACCTTC. This gives the protein CASSVEQGYGYTF.

The chain is built from TRBV9 and TRBJ1-5, with D perhaps matching TRBD1 (5 bases). V was shortened by 0 bases and J by 4 bases, with 8 bases between the two germline ends. This CDR3 has 14 amino acids. The germline gives CDR1 SGDLS, CDR2 YYNGEE. CDR3 bases: TGTGCCAGCAGCGTAGCGGGGGAGAATCAGCCCCAGCATTTT. Its protein is CASSVAGENQPQHF.